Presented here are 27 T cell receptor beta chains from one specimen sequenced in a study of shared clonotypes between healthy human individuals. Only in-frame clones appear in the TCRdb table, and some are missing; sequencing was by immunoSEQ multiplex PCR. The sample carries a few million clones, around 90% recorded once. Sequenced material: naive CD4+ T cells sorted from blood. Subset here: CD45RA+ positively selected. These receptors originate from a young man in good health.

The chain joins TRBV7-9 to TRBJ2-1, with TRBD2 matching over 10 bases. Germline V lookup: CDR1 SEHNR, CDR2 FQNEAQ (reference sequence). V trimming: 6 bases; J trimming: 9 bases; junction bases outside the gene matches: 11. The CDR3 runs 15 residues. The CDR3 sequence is CASRAAGGPPGEQFF. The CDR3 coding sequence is TGTGCCAGCAGGGCAGCGGGGGGGCCTCCAGGTGAGCAGTTCTTC.

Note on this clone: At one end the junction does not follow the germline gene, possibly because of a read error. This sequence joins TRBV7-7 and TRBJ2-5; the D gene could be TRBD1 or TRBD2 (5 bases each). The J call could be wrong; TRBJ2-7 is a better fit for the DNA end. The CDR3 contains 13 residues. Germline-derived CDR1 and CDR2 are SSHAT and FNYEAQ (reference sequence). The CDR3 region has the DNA TGTGCTAGCAGTTCGGGCCGGGACCTCGAGCAGTACTTC. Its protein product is CASSSGRDLEQYF.

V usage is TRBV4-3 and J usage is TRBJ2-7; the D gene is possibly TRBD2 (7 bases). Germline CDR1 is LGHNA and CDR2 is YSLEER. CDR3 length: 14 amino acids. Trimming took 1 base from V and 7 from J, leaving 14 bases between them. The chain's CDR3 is CASSQGAGAREQYF. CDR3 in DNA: TGCGCCAGCAGCCAAGGGGCGGGGGCGAGGGAGCAGTACTTC.

The CDR3 region has the DNA TGTGCCAGCAATACCCCACGGGGGATCTCTGGGGCCAACGTCCTGACTTTC. This encodes CASNTPRGISGANVLTF. The chain carries TRBV5-4 and TRBJ2-6; perhaps TRBD2 as D (6 bases). Germline loops: CDR1 SGHNT, CDR2 YYREEE (reference sequence). V lost 6 bases to trimming and J lost 0 bases, with 16 bases between them. The CDR3 has 17 residues.

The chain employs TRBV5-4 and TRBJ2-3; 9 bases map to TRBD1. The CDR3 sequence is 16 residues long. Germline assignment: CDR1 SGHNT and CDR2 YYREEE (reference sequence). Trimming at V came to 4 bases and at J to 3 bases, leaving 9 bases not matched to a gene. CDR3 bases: TGTGCCAGCAGCCCCGCCGGGACAGGGTGGACAGATACGCAGTATTTT. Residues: CASSPAGTGWTDTQYF.

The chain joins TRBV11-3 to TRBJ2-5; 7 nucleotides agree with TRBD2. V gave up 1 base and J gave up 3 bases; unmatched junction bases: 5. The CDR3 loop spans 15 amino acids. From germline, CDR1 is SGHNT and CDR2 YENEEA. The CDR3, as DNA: TGTGCCAGCAGCTTAGGCGGGAGAAAGGAAGAGACCCAGTACTTC. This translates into CASSLGGRKEETQYF. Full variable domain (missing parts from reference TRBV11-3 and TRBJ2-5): EAGVVQSPRYKIIEKKQPVAFWCNPISGHNTLYWYLQNLGQGPELLIRYENEEAVDDSQLPKDRFSAERLKGVDSTLKIQPAELGDSAVYLCASSLGGRKEETQYFGPGTRLLVL.

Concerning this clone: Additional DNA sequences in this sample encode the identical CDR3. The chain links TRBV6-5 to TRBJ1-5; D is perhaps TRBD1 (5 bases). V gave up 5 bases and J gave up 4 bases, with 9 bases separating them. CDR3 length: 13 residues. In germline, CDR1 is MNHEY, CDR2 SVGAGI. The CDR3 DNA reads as TGTGCCAGCAGTCGGGGGGGGAATCAGCCCCAGCATTTT. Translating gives CASSRGGNQPQHF.

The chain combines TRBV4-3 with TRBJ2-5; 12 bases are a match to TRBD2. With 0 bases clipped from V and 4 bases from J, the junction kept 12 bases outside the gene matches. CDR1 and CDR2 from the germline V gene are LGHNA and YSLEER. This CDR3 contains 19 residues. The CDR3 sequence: CASSQDLASGRAGGETQYF. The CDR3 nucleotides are TGCGCCAGCAGCCAAGATCTGGCTAGCGGGAGGGCCGGGGGAGAGACCCAGTACTTC.

CDR3 nucleotide sequence: TGCGCCAGCAGCGCCTGGGGACAGGGGTTAAATTCACCCCTCCACTTT. It yields the protein CASSAWGQGLNSPLHF. The rearrangement joins TRBV5-1 to TRBJ1-6; 10 bases align to TRBD1. Per the germline V gene, CDR1 is SGHRS and CDR2 is YFSETQ. V lost 4 bases and J lost 7; bases outside the gene matches: 8. The CDR3 is made up of 16 amino acids.

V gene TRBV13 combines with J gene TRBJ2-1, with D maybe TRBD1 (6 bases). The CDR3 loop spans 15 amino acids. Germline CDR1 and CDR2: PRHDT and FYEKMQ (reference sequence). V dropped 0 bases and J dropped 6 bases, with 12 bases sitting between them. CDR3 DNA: TGTGCCAGCAGCTTAGGGGACAGCAAGGGCAATGAGCAGTTCTTC. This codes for CASSLGDSKGNEQFF.

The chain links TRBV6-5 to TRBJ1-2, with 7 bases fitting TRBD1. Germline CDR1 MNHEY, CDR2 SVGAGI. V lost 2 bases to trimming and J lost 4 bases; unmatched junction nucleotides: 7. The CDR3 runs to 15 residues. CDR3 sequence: CASSYRTGAGYGYTF. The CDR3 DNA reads TGTGCCAGCAGTTACCGTACAGGGGCAGGCTATGGCTACACCTTC.

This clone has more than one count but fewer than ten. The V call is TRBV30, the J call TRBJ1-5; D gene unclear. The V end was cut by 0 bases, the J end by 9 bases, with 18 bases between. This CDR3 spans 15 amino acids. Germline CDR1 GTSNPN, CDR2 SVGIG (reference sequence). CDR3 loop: CAWSVPGETYSPQHF. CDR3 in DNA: TGTGCCTGGAGTGTACCGGGAGAAACTTATTCGCCCCAGCATTTT.

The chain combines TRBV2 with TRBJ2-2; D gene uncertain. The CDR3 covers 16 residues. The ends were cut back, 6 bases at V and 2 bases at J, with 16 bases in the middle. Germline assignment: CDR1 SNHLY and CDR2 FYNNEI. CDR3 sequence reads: CASRETPGSNTGELFF. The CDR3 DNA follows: TGTGCCAGCAGAGAGACACCTGGCTCCAACACCGGGGAGCTGTTTTTT. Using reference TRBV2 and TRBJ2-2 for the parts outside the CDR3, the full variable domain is EPEVTQTPSHQVTQMGQEVILRCVPISNHLYFYWYRQILGQKVEFLVSFYNNEISEKSEIFDDQFSVERPDGSNFTLKIRSTKLEDSAMYFCASRETPGSNTGELFFGEGSRLTVL.

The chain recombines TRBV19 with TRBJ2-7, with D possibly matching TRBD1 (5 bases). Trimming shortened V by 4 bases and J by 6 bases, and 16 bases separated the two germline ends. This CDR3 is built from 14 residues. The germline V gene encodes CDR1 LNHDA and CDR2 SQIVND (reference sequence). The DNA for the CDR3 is TGTGCCAGTAGTACCTTAACGGACAATCCCGAGCAGTACTTC. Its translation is CASSTLTDNPEQYF.

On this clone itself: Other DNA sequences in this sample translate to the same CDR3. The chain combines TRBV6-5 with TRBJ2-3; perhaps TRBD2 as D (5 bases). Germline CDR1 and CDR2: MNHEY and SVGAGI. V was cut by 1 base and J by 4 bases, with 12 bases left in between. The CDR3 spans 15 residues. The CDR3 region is CASSYFGEPADTQYF. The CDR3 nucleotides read TGTGCCAGCAGTTACTTCGGGGAGCCGGCAGATACGCAGTATTTT.

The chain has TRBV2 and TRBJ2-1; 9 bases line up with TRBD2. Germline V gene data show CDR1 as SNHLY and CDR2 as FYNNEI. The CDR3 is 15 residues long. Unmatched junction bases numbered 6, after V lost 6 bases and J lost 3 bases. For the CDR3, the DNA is TGTGCCAGCAGGGCCCAGACTAGCGGCTACAATGAGCAGTTCTTC. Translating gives CASRAQTSGYNEQFF.

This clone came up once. The CDR3 sequence: CASSCRQGGEESNQPQHF. The DNA of the CDR3 is TGCGCCAGCAGCTGCCGCCAGGGGGGGGAAGAGAGCAATCAGCCCCAGCATTTT. The V call is TRBV5-1, the J call TRBJ1-5; 7 bases match TRBD1. This CDR3 region has 18 residues. Germline lookup yields CDR1 SGHRS and CDR2 YFSETQ. The trim removed 3 bases at V and 1 base at J, leaving 13 bases unmatched. Supplemented by reference TRBV5-1 and TRBJ1-5, the full variable domain reads KAGVTQTPRYLIKTRGQQVTLSCSPISGHRSVSWYQQTPGQGLQFLFEYFSETQRNKGNFPGRFSGRQFSNSRSEMNVSTLELGDSALYLCASSCRQGGEESNQPQHFGDGTRLSIL.

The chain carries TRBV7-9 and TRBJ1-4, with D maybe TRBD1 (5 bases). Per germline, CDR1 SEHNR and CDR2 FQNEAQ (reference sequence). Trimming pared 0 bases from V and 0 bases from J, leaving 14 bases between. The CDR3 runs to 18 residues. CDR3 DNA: TGTGCCAGCAGCTTAGCGTCAGAATCGGGACCAACTAATGAAAAACTGTTTTTT. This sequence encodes CASSLASESGPTNEKLFF.

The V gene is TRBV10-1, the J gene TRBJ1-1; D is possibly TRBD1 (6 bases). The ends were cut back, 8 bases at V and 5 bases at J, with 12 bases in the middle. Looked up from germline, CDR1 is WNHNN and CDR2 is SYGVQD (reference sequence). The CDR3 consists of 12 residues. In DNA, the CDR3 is TGCGCCAGCTGTGGGGGGCCTACTGAAGCTTTCTTT. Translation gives CASCGGPTEAFF.

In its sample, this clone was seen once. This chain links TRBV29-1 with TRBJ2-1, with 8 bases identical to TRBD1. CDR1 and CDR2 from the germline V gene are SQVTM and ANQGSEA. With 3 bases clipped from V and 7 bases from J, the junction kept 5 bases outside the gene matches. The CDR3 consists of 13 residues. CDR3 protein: CSVDPRQGNEQFF. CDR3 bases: TGCAGCGTTGATCCAAGACAGGGGAATGAGCAGTTCTTC.

This CDR3 is CASSQGWVEQFF. Here the CDR3 DNA reads TGTGCCAGCAGCCAAGGATGGGTTGAGCAGTTCTTC. The J gene is TRBJ2-1, the V gene TRBV14; D is unclear. This CDR3 is 12 amino acids long. V lost 1 base to trimming and J lost 9 bases, with 7 bases between them. Germline V gives CDR1 SGHDN, CDR2 FVKESK.

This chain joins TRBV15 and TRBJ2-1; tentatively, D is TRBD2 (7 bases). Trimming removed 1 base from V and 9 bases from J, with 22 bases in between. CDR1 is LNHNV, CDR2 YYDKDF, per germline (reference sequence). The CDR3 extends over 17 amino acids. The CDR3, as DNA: TGTGCCACCAGCAGAGGAATAGGCGGGGGCGTTTCGGGTGAGCAGTTCTTC. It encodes CATSRGIGGGVSGEQFF. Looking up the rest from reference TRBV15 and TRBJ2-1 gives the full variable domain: DAMVIQNPRYQVTQFGKPVTLSCSQTLNHNVMYWYQQKSSQAPKLLFHYYDKDFNNEADTPDNFQSRRPNTSFCFLDIRSPGLGDTAMYLCATSRGIGGGVSGEQFFGPGTRLTVL.

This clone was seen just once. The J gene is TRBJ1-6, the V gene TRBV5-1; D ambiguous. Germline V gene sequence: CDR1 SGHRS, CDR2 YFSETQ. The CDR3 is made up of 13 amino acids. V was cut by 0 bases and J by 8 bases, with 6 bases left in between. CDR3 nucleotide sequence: TGCGCCAGCAGCTTGGCTGCGGATTCACCCCTCCACTTT. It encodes CASSLAADSPLHF.

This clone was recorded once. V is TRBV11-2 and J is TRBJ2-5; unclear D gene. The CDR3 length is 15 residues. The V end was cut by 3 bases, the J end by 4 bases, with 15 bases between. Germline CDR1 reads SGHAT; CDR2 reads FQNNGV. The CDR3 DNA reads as TGTGCCAGCAGCTTTACCCGCCTACTGGGAGAGACCCAGTACTTC. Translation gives CASSFTRLLGETQYF.

The CDR3 DNA sequence: TGTGCCAGCAGCCAAGATTTACGGGGGAACTACAATGAGCAGTTCTTC. Protein: CASSQDLRGNYNEQFF. The gene calls are TRBV4-2 and TRBJ2-1, with a tentative D call TRBD2 (6 bases). The CDR3 has 16 amino acids. Germline CDR1 reads LGHNA; CDR2 reads YNFKEQ. V dropped 0 bases and J dropped 3 bases, with 12 bases sitting between them.

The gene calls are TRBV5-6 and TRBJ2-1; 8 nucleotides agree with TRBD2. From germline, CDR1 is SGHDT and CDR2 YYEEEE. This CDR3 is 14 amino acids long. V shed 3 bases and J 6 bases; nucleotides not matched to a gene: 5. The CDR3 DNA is TGTGCCAGCAGCTCGAGCGGGAGTGCCAATGAGCAGTTCTTC. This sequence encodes CASSSSGSANEQFF.

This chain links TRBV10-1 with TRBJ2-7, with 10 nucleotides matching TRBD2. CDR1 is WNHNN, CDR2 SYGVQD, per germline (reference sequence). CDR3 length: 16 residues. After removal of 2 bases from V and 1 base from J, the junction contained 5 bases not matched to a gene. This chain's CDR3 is CASSEISGRTSYEQYF. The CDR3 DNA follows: TGCGCCAGCAGTGAGATTAGCGGGAGGACGTCCTACGAGCAGTACTTC.